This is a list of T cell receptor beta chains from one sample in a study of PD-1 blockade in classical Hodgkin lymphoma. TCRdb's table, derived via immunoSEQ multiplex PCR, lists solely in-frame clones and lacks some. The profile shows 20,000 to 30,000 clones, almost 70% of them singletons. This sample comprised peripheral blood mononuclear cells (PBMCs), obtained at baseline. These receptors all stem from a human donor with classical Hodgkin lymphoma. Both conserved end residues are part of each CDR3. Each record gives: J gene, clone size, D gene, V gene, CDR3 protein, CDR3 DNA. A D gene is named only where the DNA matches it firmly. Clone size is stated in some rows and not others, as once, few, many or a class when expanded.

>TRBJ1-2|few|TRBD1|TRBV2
CASSEAGGTDLYGYTF
TGTGCCAGCAGTGAAGCGGGGGGGACAGATCTCTATGGCTACACCTTC
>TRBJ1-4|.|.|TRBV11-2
CASSRTRDNEKLFF
TGTGCCAGCAGCCGGACCCGGGACAATGAAAAACTGTTTTTT
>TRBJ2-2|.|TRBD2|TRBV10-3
CAISDGDKTSGGAFTGELFF
TGTGCCATCAGTGATGGGGACAAGACTAGCGGGGGCGCATTTACCGGGGAGCTGTTTTTT
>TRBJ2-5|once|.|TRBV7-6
CASQGASKTQYF
TGTGCCAGCCAGGGCGCCAGTAAGACCCAGTACTTC
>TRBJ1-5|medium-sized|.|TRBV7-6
CASSLEADQPQHF
TGTGCCAGCAGCTTAGAGGCAGATCAGCCCCAGCATTTT
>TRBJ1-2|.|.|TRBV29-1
CSVEGLNPNYGYTF
TGCAGCGTTGAAGGTCTTAATCCCAACTATGGCTACACCTTC
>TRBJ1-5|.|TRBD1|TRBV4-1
CASSQPGQGYQPQHF
TGCGCCAGCAGCCAACCGGGACAGGGTTATCAGCCCCAGCATTTT
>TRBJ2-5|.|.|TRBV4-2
CASSQRGRGGQETQYF
TGTGCCAGCAGCCAGAGAGGGAGGGGGGGGCAAGAGACCCAGTACTTC
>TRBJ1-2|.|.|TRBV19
CASTQHPIGGYTF
TGTGCCAGTACCCAACACCCAATAGGTGGCTACACCTTC
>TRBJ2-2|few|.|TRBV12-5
CASGLGGSTGELFF
TGTGCTAGTGGTTTGGGGGGGTCCACCGGGGAGCTGTTTTTT
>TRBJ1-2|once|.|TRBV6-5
CATYRGGLSGYTF
TGTGCCACCTACCGGGGGGGGCTCAGTGGCTACACCTTC
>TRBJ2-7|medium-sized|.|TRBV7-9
CASSLGRYEQYF
TGTGCCAGCAGTCTGGGCCGGTACGAGCAGTACTTC
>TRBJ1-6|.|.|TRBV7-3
CASSLGGDPPLHF
TGTGCCAGCAGCTTGGGAGGGGATCCACCCCTCCACTTT
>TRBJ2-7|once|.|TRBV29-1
CSVESRGGRVDEQYF
TGCAGCGTTGAAAGTCGAGGGGGAAGGGTGGACGAGCAGTACTTC
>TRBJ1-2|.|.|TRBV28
CASSSIRVAGHSNYGYTF
TGTGCCAGCAGTTCTATTAGGGTAGCCGGGCACTCTAACTATGGCTACACCTTC
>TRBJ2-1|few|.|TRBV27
CASSLGGAVIEQFF
TGTGCCAGCAGTCTGGGGGGAGCGGTCATTGAGCAGTTCTTC
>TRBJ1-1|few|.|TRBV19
CASTHGNTEAFF
TGTGCCAGTACCCATGGGAACACTGAAGCTTTCTTT
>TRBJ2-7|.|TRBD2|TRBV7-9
CASSPLAGGPYEQYF
TGTGCCAGCAGCCCCCTAGCGGGGGGACCCTACGAGCAGTACTTC
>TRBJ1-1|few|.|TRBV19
CASSNHLLGATEAFF
TGTGCCAGTAGTAACCATCTCCTTGGGGCCACTGAAGCTTTCTTT
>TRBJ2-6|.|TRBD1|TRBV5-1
CASRSPGQETSGANVLTF
TGCGCCAGCAGATCGCCGGGACAGGAGACCTCTGGGGCCAACGTCCTGACTTTC
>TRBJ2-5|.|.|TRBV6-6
CASSYSVGQYF
TGTGCCAGCAGTTACTCGGTGGGACAGTACTTC
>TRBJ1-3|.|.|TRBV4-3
CASSQDLQGSVPISGNTIYF
TGCGCCAGCAGCCAAGATCTTCAGGGTTCCGTGCCGATCTCTGGAAACACCATATATTTT
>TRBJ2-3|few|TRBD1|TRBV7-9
CASSSGQGSTDTQYF
TGTGCCAGCAGCTCGGGACAGGGAAGCACAGATACGCAGTATTTT
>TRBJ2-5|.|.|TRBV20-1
CSARGGETQYF
TGCAGTGCTAGAGGCGGAGAGACCCAGTACTTC
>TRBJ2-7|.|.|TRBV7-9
CASSYSDRHTYEQYF
TGTGCCAGCAGCTATAGCGACAGGCACACCTACGAGCAGTACTTC
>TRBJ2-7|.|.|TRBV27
CASSPGPYEQYF
TGTGCCAGCAGCCCGGGGCCCTACGAGCAGTACTTC
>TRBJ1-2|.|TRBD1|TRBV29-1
CSAPRGGRYGYTF
TGCAGCGCCCCGAGAGGGGGCCGGTATGGCTACACCTTC
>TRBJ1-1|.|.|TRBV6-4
CASSTRANTEAFF
TGTGCCAGCAGCACCAGGGCGAACACTGAAGCTTTCTTT
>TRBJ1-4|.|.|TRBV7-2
CASSLAGGAKKLFF
TGTGCCAGCAGCTTAGCGGGAGGGGCGAAAAAACTGTTTTTT
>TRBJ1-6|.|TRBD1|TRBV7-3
CASSSGQPNSPLHF
TGTGCCAGCAGCTCGGGACAGCCCAATTCACCCCTCCACTTT
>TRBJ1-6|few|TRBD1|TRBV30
CAEGQINSPLHF
TGTGCCGAGGGACAGATAAATTCACCCCTCCACTTT
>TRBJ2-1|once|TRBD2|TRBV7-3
CASSPNGGSYNEQFF
TGTGCCAGCAGCCCTAACGGGGGGTCCTACAATGAGCAGTTCTTC
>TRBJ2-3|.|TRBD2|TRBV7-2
CASSFLTSGGRADTQYF
TGTGCCAGCAGCTTTTTGACTAGCGGAGGGCGGGCAGATACGCAGTATTTT
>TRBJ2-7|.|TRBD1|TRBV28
CASSMPGQGGREQYF
TGTGCCAGCAGTATGCCGGGACAGGGGGGAAGGGAGCAGTACTTC
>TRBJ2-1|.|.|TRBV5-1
CASSLDYPYNEQFF
TGCGCCAGCAGCTTGGACTATCCTTACAATGAGCAGTTCTTC
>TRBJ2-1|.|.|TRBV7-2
CASSPPRVTSYNEQFF
TGTGCCAGCAGTCCGCCTCGAGTGACATCCTACAATGAGCAGTTCTTC
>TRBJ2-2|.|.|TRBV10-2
CASSELLLGGVDTGELFF
TGCGCCAGCAGTGAACTGCTACTAGGAGGCGTCGACACCGGGGAGCTGTTTTTT
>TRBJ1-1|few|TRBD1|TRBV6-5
CASSRTGGEYTEAFF
TGTGCCAGCAGTCGTACAGGGGGCGAATACACTGAAGCTTTCTTT
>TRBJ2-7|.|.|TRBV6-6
CASTDSPSSYEQYF
TGTGCCAGCACAGACTCCCCGAGCTCCTACGAGCAGTACTTC
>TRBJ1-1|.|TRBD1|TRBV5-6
CASRFLGDREGTEAFF
TGTGCCAGCAGGTTTTTGGGAGACAGGGAGGGGACTGAAGCTTTCTTT
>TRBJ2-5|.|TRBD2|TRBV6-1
CASSEISGGAEKTQYF
TGTGCCAGCAGTGAAATCAGCGGGGGGGCTGAAAAGACCCAGTACTTC
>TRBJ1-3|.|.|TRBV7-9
CASSTRLSAGNTIYF
TGTGCCAGCAGCACCCGGCTTTCGGCTGGAAACACCATATATTTT
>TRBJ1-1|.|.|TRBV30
CAWSGGTANTEAFF
TGTGCCTGGAGTGGAGGGACGGCGAACACTGAAGCTTTCTTT
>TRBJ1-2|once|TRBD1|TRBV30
CAWRGQGDYGYTF
TGTGCCTGGAGGGGACAGGGGGACTATGGCTACACCTTC
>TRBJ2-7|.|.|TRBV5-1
CASSNTYEQYF
TGCGCCAGCAGCAATACCTACGAGCAGTACTTC
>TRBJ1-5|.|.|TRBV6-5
CASSLDGSNQPQHF
TGTGCCAGCAGTTTAGACGGTAGCAATCAGCCCCAGCATTTT
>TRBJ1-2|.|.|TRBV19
CASSSRTAIYYGYTF
TGTGCCAGTAGTTCAAGGACAGCCATCTACTATGGCTACACCTTC
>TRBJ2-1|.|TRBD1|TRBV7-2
CASSQNRGPPPNEQFF
TGTGCCAGCAGTCAAAACAGGGGCCCCCCTCCAAATGAGCAGTTCTTC
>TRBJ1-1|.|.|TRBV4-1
CASSQVSGTEAFF
TGCGCCAGCAGCCAAGTATCGGGGACTGAAGCTTTCTTT
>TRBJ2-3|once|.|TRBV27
CASSLGFWGLRTDTQYF
TGTGCCAGCAGTTTGGGGTTTTGGGGACTGCGCACAGATACGCAGTATTTT
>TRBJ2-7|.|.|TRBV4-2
CASSQDFRAYEQYF
TGTGCCAGCAGCCAAGATTTCAGAGCCTACGAGCAGTACTTC
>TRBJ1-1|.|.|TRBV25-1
CASSESKRGLTF
TGTGCCAGCAGTGAATCGAAAAGGGGTCTCACCTTT
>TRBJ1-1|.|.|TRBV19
CASSTPSGQVDTEAFF
TGTGCCAGTAGTACCCCCTCGGGGCAGGTGGACACTGAAGCTTTCTTT
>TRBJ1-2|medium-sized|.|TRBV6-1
CASSVPSIDRINGYTF
TGTGCCAGCAGTGTCCCCTCTATTGACAGGATTAATGGCTACACCTTC